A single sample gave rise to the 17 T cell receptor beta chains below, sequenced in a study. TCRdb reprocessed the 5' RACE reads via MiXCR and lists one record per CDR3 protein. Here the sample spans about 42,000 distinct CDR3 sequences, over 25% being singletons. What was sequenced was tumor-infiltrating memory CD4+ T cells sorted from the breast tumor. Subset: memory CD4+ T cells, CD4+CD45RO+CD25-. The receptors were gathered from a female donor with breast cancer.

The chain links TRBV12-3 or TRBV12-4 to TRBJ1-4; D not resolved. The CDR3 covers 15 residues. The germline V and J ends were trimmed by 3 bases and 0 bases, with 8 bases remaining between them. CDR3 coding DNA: TGTGCCAGCAGTTTGACCGAGTCAACTAATGAAAAACTGTTTTTT. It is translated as CASSLTESTNEKLFF.

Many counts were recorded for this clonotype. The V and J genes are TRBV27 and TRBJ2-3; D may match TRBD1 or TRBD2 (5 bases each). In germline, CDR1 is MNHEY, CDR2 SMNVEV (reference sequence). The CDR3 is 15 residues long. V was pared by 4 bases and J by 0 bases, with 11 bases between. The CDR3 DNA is TGTGCCAGCAGTTCGGGGACGTCTAGCACAGATACGCAGTATTTT. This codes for CASSSGTSSTDTQYF.

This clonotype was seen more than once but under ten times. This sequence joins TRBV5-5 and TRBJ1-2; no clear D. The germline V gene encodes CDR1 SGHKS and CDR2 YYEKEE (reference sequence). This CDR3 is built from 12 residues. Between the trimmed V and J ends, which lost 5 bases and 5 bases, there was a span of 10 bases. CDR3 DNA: TGTGCCAGCAGTCAGGACCTATATGGCTACACCTTC. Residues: CASSQDLYGYTF.

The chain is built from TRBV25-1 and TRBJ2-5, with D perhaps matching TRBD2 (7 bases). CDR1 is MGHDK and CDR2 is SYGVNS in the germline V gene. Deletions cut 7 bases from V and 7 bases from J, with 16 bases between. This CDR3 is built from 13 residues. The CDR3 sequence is CASTPMGGATQYF. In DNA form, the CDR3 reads TGTGCCAGCACCCCGATGGGGGGGGCGACCCAGTACTTC.

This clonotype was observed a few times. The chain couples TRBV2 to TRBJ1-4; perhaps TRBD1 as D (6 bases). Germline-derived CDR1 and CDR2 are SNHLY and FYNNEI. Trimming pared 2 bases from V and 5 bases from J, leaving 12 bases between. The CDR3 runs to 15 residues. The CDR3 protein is CASSETGTGNEKLFF. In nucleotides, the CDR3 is TGTGCCAGCAGTGAAACAGGGACGGGGAATGAAAAACTGTTTTTT.

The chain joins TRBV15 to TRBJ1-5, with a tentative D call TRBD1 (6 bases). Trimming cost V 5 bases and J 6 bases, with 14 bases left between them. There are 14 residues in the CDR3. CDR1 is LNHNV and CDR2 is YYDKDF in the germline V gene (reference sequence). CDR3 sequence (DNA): TGTGCCACCAGCGGGGGGGGCCTTCTTCAGCCCCAGCATTTT. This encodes CATSGGGLLQPQHF.

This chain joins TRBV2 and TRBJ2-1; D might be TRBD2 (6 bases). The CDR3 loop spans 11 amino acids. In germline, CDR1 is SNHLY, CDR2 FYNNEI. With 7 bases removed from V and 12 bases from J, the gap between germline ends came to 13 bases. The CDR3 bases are TGTGCCAGCAACCTGATGGGAGGGCAGTTCTTC. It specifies CASNLMGGQFF. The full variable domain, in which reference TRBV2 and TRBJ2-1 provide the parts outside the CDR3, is EPEVTQTPSHQVTQMGQEVILRCVPISNHLYFYWYRQILGQKVEFLVSFYNNEISEKSEIFDDQFSVERPDGSNFTLKIRSTKLEDSAMYFCASNLMGGQFFGPGTRLTVL.

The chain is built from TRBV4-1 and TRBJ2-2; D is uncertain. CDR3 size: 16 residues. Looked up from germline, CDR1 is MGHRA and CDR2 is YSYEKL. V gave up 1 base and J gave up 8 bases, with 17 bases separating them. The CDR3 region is CASSQVDLVVFGELFF. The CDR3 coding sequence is TGCGCCAGCAGCCAAGTCGATCTGGTGGTTTTTGGGGAGCTGTTTTTT.

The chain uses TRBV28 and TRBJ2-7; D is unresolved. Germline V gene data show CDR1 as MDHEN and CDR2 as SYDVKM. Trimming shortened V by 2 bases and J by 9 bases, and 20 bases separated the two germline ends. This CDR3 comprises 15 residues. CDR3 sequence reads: CASSLGSATETRQYF. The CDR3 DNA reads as TGTGCCAGCAGTTTAGGGTCGGCCACCGAGACCAGGCAGTACTTC.

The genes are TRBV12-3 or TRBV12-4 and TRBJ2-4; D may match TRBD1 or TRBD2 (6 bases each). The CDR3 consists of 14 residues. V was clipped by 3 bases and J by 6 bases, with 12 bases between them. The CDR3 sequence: CASSLGGSVNIQYF. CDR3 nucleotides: TGTGCCAGCAGTTTGGGGGGCTCGGTAAACATTCAGTACTTC.

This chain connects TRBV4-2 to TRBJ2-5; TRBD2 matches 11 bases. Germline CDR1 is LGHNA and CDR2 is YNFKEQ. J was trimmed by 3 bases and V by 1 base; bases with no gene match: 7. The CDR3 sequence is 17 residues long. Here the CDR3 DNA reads TGTGCCAGCAGCCAAGGTGGGACTAGCGGCCTGAAAGAGACCCAGTACTTC. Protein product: CASSQGGTSGLKETQYF.

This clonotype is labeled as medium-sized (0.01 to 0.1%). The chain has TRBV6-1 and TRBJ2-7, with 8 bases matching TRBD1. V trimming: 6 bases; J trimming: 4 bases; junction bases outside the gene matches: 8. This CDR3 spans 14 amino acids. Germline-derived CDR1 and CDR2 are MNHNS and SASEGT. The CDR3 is CASRSLTGAYEQYF. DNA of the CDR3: TGTGCCAGCAGGTCCTTGACAGGGGCTTACGAGCAGTACTTC.

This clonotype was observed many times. DNA for the CDR3: TGCGCCAGCAGCCAAGATTGGACGGGCAATCAGCCCCAGCATTTT. Its translation is CASSQDWTGNQPQHF. The chain links TRBV4-1 to TRBJ1-5, with D unclear. With 0 bases removed from V and 2 bases from J, the gap between germline ends came to 8 bases. Germline V gene sequence: CDR1 MGHRA, CDR2 YSYEKL. The CDR3 sequence is 15 residues long.

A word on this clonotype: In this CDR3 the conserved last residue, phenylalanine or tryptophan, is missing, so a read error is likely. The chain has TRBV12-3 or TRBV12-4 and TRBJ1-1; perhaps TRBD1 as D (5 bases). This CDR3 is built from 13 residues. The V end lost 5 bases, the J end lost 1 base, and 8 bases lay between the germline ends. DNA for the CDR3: TGTGCCAGCAGTCTCGGACAGAACACTGAAGCTTTCTCT. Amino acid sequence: CASSLGQNTEAFS.

The CDR3 region is CASSLLMAAEKLFF. In DNA form, the CDR3 reads TGTGCCAGCAGCTTGTTAATGGCAGCCGAAAAACTGTTTTTT. V and J are TRBV9 and TRBJ1-4; no firm D call. With 4 bases removed from V and 8 bases from J, the gap between germline ends came to 15 bases. Germline V gene data show CDR1 as SGDLS and CDR2 as YYNGEE. The CDR3 runs 14 residues.

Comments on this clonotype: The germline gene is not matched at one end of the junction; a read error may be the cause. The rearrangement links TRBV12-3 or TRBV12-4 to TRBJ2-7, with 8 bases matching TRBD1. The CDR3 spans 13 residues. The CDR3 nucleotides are TGTGTCAGCAGTTCCAGGACAGGGACCGAGCAGTACTTC. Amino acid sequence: CVSSSRTGTEQYF.

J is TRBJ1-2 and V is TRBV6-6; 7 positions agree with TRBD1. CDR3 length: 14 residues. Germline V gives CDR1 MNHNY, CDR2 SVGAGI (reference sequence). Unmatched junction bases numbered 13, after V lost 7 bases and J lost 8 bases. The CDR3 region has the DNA TGTGCCAGCACCTCCCGGGACAGACCGACGGGCTACACCTTC. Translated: CASTSRDRPTGYTF.